This T cell receptor (beta chain) was captured in a study of OX40 agonist ivuxolimab in advanced cancers. Profiled with immunoSEQ multiplex PCR; TCRdb holds only in-frame clones, not every one. The table has 100,000 or so clones, about 96% seen once. The germline V gene encodes CDR1 LNHDA and CDR2 SQIVND (reference sequence). This CDR3 spans 12 amino acids. Trimming stripped 6 bases from V and 5 bases from J, with 8 bases between. The material sequenced was CD4+ or CD8+ T cells sorted from blood, taken in a trial of the OX40 agonist ivuxolimab. This clonotype was obtained from an adult with an advanced solid tumor such as melanoma, head and neck, liver or kidney cancer. The J gene is TRBJ2-1, the V gene TRBV19; D might be TRBD1 (5 bases). The CDR3 protein is CASRRQHNEQFF. The DNA for the CDR3 is TGTGCCAGTAGACGACAGCACAATGAGCAGTTCTTC.